This T cell receptor (beta chain) was sequenced for a study of blood T cells in healthy people across ages. Findings and caveats of the study: As age increased, TCR beta diversity per million T cells fell in a roughly linear fashion.

Primed by a sample-barcoded 5' primer and a J-beta primer mix, a second PCR proceeded for roughly 7 to 11 cycles. TCRdb called the 5' RACE reads again in MiXCR, with one record for every CDR3 protein. In the table there are 800,000 to 950,000 distinct CDR3 sequences, 25% to 30% of which are singletons. Comment on this clonotype: Its antigen remains unknown.

This CDR3 has 13 residues. Looked up from germline, CDR1 is MDHEN and CDR2 is SYDVKM. V shed 6 bases and J 7 bases; nucleotides not matched to a gene: 6. The sample was also linked to a second study, of T cells of mothers and their children. As that report states: Similar thymic selection effects on TCR recombination output appear in pairs, both related and unrelated.

This clonotype was sampled from a woman aged 40 to 50 in good health. The chain joins TRBV28 to TRBJ1-5; 7 bases are shared with TRBD1. The sequenced material came from blood. The CDR3 DNA follows: TGTGCCAGCAGGACGACAGGGACCCAGCCCCAGCATTTT. This gives the protein CASRTTGTQPQHF.